The 18 T cell receptor beta chains below come from one sample, sequenced in a study of identical twins. A single record per CDR3 protein comes from TCRdb applying MiXCR to the 5' RACE reads. The sample shows 600,000 to 850,000 distinct CDR3 sequences, 18% of them seen only once. The sample also formed part of further work on T cells expressing NK-cell markers.

Material: PBMCs. The receptors stem from a woman aged 18-35 years in good health.

Worth noting for this clonotype: A much larger clone is a single base away; this may be a read error. The chain combines TRBV12-3 or TRBV12-4 with TRBJ2-1, with D unresolved. The CDR3 is made up of 10 amino acids. The V end was cut by 3 bases, the J end by 8 bases, with 2 bases between. The CDR3 sequence is CASSFYEQFF. CDR3 nucleotide sequence: TGTGCCAGCAGTTTCTATGAGCAGTTCTTC.

V and J are TRBV6-2 or TRBV6-3 and TRBJ2-1; D is undetermined. The CDR3 is 16 amino acids. V was cut by 1 base and J by 5 bases, with 15 bases left in between. CDR1 is MNHEY, CDR2 SVGEGT, per germline. In DNA form, the CDR3 reads TGTGCCAGCAGTTACTTTATTCGGGTATGGCACAATGAGCAGTTCTTC. Protein: CASSYFIRVWHNEQFF.

The chain joins TRBV29-1 to TRBJ2-1; TRBD2 matches at 7 bases. J gave up 4 bases and V 5 bases, and 5 bases lay outside the gene matches. The germline gives CDR1 SQVTM, CDR2 ANQGSEA. The CDR3 sequence is 13 residues long. The CDR3 protein is CSVLRETYNEQFF. CDR3 bases: TGCAGCGTTTTGCGGGAGACTTACAATGAGCAGTTCTTC.

V usage is TRBV29-1 and J usage is TRBJ2-7; TRBD1 might be the D (7 bases). Trimming stripped 6 bases from V and 4 bases from J, with 16 bases between. The germline V gene encodes CDR1 SQVTM and CDR2 ANQGSEA. CDR3 length: 13 amino acids. This chain's CDR3 is CSVNNPGGYEQYF. CDR3 nucleotide sequence: TGCAGCGTCAATAATCCAGGGGGGTACGAGCAGTACTTC.

The gene calls are TRBV6-5 and TRBJ2-5; perhaps TRBD2 as D (6 bases). The CDR3 has 14 residues. Deletions cut 2 bases from V and 5 bases from J, with 12 bases between. CDR1 and CDR2 from the germline V gene are MNHEY and SVGAGI. DNA for the CDR3: TGTGCCAGCAGTTACGGGAGCGGGCTGGAGACCCAGTACTTC. Amino acids: CASSYGSGLETQYF.

This clonotype was recorded a few times. The chain employs TRBV20-1 and TRBJ2-3; the D gene is possibly TRBD1 (6 bases). Trimming removed 8 bases from V and 4 bases from J, with 28 bases in between. This CDR3 is 17 amino acids long. The germline CDR1 and CDR2 sequences are DFQATT and SNEGSKA (reference sequence). CDR3 bases: TGCAGTACTCATGATTTGGTAGGACAGCGACCTTCAGATACGCAGTATTTT. Its translation: CSTHDLVGQRPSDTQYF.

The chain is built from TRBV20-1 and TRBJ2-3; no clear D. V was clipped by 1 base and J by 6 bases, with 14 bases between them. The CDR3 consists of 14 residues. Germline lookup yields CDR1 DFQATT and CDR2 SNEGSKA (reference sequence). The CDR3 sequence: CSARVQASRDTQYF. The CDR3 DNA reads as TGCAGTGCTAGAGTTCAGGCGTCGCGCGATACGCAGTATTTT.

The chain combines TRBV29-1 with TRBJ2-5; the D is unclear. Germline CDR1 and CDR2: SQVTM and ANQGSEA. This CDR3 has 12 amino acids. V lost 1 base and J lost 5, with 8 bases in between. CDR3 nucleotide sequence: TGCAGCGTTGAAGGAGGACCCGAGACCCAGTACTTC. Protein sequence: CSVEGGPETQYF.

This clonotype came up a few times. V usage is TRBV6-1 and J usage is TRBJ2-1, with D uncertain. Deletions cut 7 bases from V and 10 bases from J, with 29 bases between. Germline CDR1 and CDR2: MNHNS and SASEGT. This CDR3 has 17 amino acids. The CDR3 region has the DNA TGTGCCAGCAATAGGTGGAGAGGCGCAGCCAACTTTCGCGAGCAGTTCTTC. Translated, it gives CASNRWRGAANFREQFF.

This rearrangement joins TRBV5-1 to TRBJ1-1, with D unclear. V shed 4 bases and J shed 2 bases, with 15 bases lying between them. Germline V gives CDR1 SGHRS, CDR2 YFSETQ. This CDR3 is built from 15 residues. In DNA form, the CDR3 reads TGCGCCAGCAGCCCTCCCCGCACGGGAAACACTGAAGCTTTCTTT. This translates into CASSPPRTGNTEAFF. The full variable domain, with the rest looked up from reference TRBV5-1 and TRBJ1-1, is KAGVTQTPRYLIKTRGQQVTLSCSPISGHRSVSWYQQTPGQGLQFLFEYFSETQRNKGNFPGRFSGRQFSNSRSEMNVSTLELGDSALYLCASSPPRTGNTEAFFGQGTRLTVV.

This chain links TRBV10-2 with TRBJ2-3, with D perhaps TRBD2 (5 bases). CDR3 length equals 14 residues. V was pared by 5 bases and J by 2 bases, with 11 bases between. Germline V lookup: CDR1 WSHSY, CDR2 SAAADI. In nucleotides, the CDR3 is TGCGCCAGCAGTCTTGACTACAACACAGATACGCAGTATTTT. Translating it yields CASSLDYNTDTQYF.

The rearrangement links TRBV29-1 to TRBJ2-1, with D perhaps given as TRBD1 or TRBD2 (5 bases each). CDR3 length equals 12 residues. Germline loops: CDR1 SQVTM, CDR2 ANQGSEA. The CDR3 bases are TGCACCGGGACCAGGGAACTAGGGGAGCAGTTCTTC. Protein: CTGTRELGEQFF.

The chain is built from TRBV10-3 and TRBJ2-7; 9 bases match TRBD1. Germline values: CDR1 ENHRY, CDR2 SYGVKD. Trimming at V came to 6 bases and at J to 7 bases, leaving 10 bases not matched to a gene. The CDR3 contains 14 residues. The CDR3 DNA follows: TGTGCCATCAGCCGGGACAGGGAGTCTTGGGAGCAGTACTTC. Translated, it gives CAISRDRESWEQYF.

The J gene is TRBJ2-2, the V gene TRBV6-2 or TRBV6-3; tentative D call: TRBD2 (6 bases). Trimming removed 5 bases at V and 4 bases at J, with 8 bases between. Germline V CDR1 and CDR2: MNHEY, SVGEGT. The CDR3 spans 13 residues. This chain's CDR3 is CASSGDFTGELFF. The CDR3 coding sequence is TGTGCCAGCAGTGGGGACTTCACCGGGGAGCTGTTTTTT.

This clonotype occurred a few times. The chain employs TRBV5-1 and TRBJ2-7; the match to TRBD1 covers 7 bases. V lost 5 bases, J lost 3 bases, and 11 bases stayed unmatched. Germline V CDR1 and CDR2: SGHRS, YFSETQ. This CDR3 has 15 residues. Here the CDR3 DNA reads TGCGCCAGCAGACGGATTGACAGGGTACACTACGAGCAGTACTTC. Translating gives CASRRIDRVHYEQYF.

The rearrangement links TRBV5-1 to TRBJ1-4; 7 positions match TRBD1. The CDR3 is 13 amino acids. The germline V gene has CDR1 SGHRS and CDR2 YFSETQ. Trimming cost V 5 bases and J 9 bases; bases outside gene matches: 7. Here the CDR3 DNA reads TGCGCCAGCAGTTGGCAGGGGGATAAAAAACTGTTTTTT. Amino acid sequence: CASSWQGDKKLFF.

The chain links TRBV28 to TRBJ2-2; D is unclear. The V and J ends lost 3 bases and 6 bases respectively, with 11 bases between them. The CDR3 extends over 14 amino acids. Germline V gene data show CDR1 as MDHEN and CDR2 as SYDVKM. CDR3 DNA sequence: TGTGCCAGCAGTTTCACACTTGGCGCCGGGGAGCTGTTTTTT. As protein: CASSFTLGAGELFF.

The chain uses TRBV4-1 and TRBJ1-2, with D perhaps matching TRBD1 (6 bases). CDR3 length equals 15 residues. CDR1 MGHRA and CDR2 YSYEKL come from the germline V gene. V shed 4 bases and J shed 4 bases, with 16 bases lying between them. The DNA of the CDR3 is TGCGCCAGCAGCCCGACCAGGGGTGAGAGCTATGGCTACACCTTC. This encodes CASSPTRGESYGYTF.